The T cell receptor (beta chain) described here comes from a study of cytomegalovirus exposure and HLA in healthy donors. As for the study in general: Drawn from HLA-typed donors, about 82 million unique TCRs were held in an early data release.

V was pared by 0 bases and J by 6 bases, with 13 bases between. The germline gives CDR1 SGHDT, CDR2 YYEEEE. The CDR3 runs to 15 residues. This clone was counted a few times. Its antigen is as yet unknown. PCR was performed using 60 Vbeta and 13 Jbeta primers. The method was immunoSEQ multiplex PCR; TCRdb's version includes in-frame clones alone and lacks a portion of them. The sample includes roughly 200,000 clones, 60% to 85% seen only once; the top ten take more than 5.5%. Study-wide results and caveats: According to an earlier analysis, most TCR beta V segments yielded productive rearrangements about 90% or about 30% of the time.

The V call is TRBV5-6, the J call TRBJ1-5; no firm D call. The receptor was derived from a man aged 40-49 years in good health and CMV-seronegative. Specimen: PBMCs. DNA for the CDR3: TGTGCCAGCAGCTTGGGCTCCGGCGGGCGTCAGCCCCAGCATTTT. It yields the protein CASSLGSGGRQPQHF.